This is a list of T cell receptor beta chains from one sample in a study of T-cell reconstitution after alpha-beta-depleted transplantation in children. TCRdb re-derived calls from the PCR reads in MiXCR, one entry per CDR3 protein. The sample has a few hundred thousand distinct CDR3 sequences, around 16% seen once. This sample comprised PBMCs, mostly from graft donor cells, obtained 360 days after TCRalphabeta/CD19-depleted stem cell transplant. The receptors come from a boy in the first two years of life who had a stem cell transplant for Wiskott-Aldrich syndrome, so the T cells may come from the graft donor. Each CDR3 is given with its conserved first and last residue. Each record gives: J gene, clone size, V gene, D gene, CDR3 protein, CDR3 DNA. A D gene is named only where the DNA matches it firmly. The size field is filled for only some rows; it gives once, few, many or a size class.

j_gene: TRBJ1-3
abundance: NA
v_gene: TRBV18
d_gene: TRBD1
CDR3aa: CASSPTGMATIYF
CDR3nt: TGTGCCAGCTCACCGACAGGGATGGCCACCATATATTTT

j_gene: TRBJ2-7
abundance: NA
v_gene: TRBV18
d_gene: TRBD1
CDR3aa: CASSLLRGDRVEQYF
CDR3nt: TGTGCCAGCTCACTATTACGGGGCGACAGGGTCGAGCAGTACTTC

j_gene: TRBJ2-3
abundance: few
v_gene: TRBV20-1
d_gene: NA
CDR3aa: CSARALIKLQSFTDTQYF
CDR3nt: TGCAGTGCTAGAGCCCTAATCAAACTTCAGAGTTTCACAGATACGCAGTATTTT

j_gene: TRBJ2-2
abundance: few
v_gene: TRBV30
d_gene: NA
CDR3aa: CAWSWGRKTGELFF
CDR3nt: TGTGCCTGGAGTTGGGGGCGAAAAACCGGGGAGCTGTTTTTT

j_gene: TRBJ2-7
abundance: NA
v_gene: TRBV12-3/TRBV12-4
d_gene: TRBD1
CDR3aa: CASSLSGTAYEQYF
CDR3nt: TGTGCCAGCAGTCTCTCCGGGACAGCTTACGAGCAGTACTTC

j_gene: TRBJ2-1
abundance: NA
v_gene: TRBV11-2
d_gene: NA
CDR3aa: CASSLDASGYNEQFF
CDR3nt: TGTGCCAGCAGCTTAGATGCCAGCGGCTACAATGAGCAGTTCTTC

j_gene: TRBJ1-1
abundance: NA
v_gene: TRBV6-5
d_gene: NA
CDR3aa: CASSYDMVNTEAFF
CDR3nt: TGTGCCAGCAGTTACGACATGGTGAACACTGAAGCTTTCTTT

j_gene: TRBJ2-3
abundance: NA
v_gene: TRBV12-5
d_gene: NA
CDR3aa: CASALGQGTQYF
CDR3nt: TGTGCTAGTGCCTTGGGGCAGGGTACGCAGTATTTT

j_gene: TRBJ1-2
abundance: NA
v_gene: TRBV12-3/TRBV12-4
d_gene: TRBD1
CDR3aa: CASSTFDRGYGYTF
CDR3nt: TGTGCCAGCAGCACCTTCGACAGGGGATATGGCTACACCTTC

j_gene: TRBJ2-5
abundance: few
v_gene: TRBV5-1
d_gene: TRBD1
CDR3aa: CASSLGQPLQETQYF
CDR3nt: TGCGCCAGCAGCCTGGGACAGCCCCTCCAAGAGACCCAGTACTTC

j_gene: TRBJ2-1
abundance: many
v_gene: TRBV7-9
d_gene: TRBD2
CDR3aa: CASSTVLAGAYNEQFF
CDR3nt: TGTGCCAGCAGCACCGTCCTAGCGGGAGCCTACAATGAGCAGTTCTTC

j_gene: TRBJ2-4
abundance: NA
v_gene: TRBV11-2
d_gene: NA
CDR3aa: CASSLDMVIAKNIQYF
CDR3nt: TGTGCCAGCAGCTTAGATATGGTTATAGCCAAAAACATTCAGTACTTC

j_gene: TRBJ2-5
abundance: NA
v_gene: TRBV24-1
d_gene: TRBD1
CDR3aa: CATSEPGTGREETQYF
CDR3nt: TGTGCCACCAGTGAACCAGGGACAGGGAGAGAAGAGACCCAGTACTTC

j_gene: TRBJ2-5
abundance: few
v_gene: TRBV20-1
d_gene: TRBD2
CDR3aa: CSGGSGQETQYF
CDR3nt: TGCAGTGGCGGGAGCGGCCAAGAGACCCAGTACTTC

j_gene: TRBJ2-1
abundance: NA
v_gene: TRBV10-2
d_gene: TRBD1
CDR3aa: CASSERSGGSYNEQFF
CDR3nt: TGCGCCAGCAGTGAGCGGTCAGGGGGCTCCTACAATGAGCAGTTCTTC

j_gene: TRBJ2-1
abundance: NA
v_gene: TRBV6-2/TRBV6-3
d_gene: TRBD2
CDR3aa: CASSLRPGLAGVISYNEQFF
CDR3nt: TGTGCCAGCAGTTTACGACCGGGACTAGCGGGAGTGATCTCCTACAATGAGCAGTTCTTC